This T cell receptor (beta chain) was sequenced in a study of cytomegalovirus exposure and HLA in healthy donors. A multiplex PCR was run with 60 Vbeta primers and 13 Jbeta primers. Assay: immunoSEQ multiplex PCR; the TCRdb copy retains only in-frame clones and omits some. Of over 150,000 clones listed, approximately 80% are singletons. Germline V CDR1 and CDR2: ENHRY, SYGVKD. This CDR3 is built from 17 residues. V shed 0 bases, J shed 4 bases, and the junction held 5 bases outside the gene matches. Donors were nominally healthy when sampled, though unrecorded immune exposures were likely. The TCR comes from a man aged 45-65 years in good health and CMV-seropositive. The chain joins TRBV10-3 to TRBJ2-5; TRBD2 matches 13 bases. The specimen was PBMCs. The CDR3 DNA sequence: TGTGCCATCAGTGAGTCGAGACTAGCGGGGGGTCTAGAGACCCAGTACTTC. It codes for CAISESRLAGGLETQYF.